In its sample, the clone carrying this TCR beta chain ranks as medium-sized. The antigen remains unidentified. These data belong to a study of PD-1 blockade in classical Hodgkin lymphoma. Study-wide results and caveats: The study found that TCR diversity rose significantly by C4D1 in CD4+ but not CD8+ cells. Complete responders' diversity at baseline resembled that of newly diagnosed patients. There remain no defined causes for the repertoire differences, which possibly reflect disease activity or prior therapy.

Trimming removed 2 bases at V and 6 bases at J, with 11 bases between. Germline CDR1 reads SEHNR; CDR2 reads FQNEAQ (reference sequence). There are 13 residues in the CDR3. Each patient experienced a relapse that followed autologous stem cell transplantation, and brentuximab vedotin exposure varied. Method: immunoSEQ multiplex PCR; TCRdb's copy keeps in-frame clones and lacks some. The sample includes over 50,000 clones, around 78% of them seen just once. The clonotype originates from a human donor with classical Hodgkin lymphoma. The chain uses TRBV7-9 and TRBJ2-7, with a possible D match to TRBD1 (6 bases). The sequencing here drew on peripheral blood mononuclear cells (PBMCs), taken before the second cycle of nivolumab. The CDR3 reads CASSLTGSSEQYF. CDR3 DNA: TGTGCCAGCAGCTTAACAGGGTCAAGCGAGCAGTACTTC.